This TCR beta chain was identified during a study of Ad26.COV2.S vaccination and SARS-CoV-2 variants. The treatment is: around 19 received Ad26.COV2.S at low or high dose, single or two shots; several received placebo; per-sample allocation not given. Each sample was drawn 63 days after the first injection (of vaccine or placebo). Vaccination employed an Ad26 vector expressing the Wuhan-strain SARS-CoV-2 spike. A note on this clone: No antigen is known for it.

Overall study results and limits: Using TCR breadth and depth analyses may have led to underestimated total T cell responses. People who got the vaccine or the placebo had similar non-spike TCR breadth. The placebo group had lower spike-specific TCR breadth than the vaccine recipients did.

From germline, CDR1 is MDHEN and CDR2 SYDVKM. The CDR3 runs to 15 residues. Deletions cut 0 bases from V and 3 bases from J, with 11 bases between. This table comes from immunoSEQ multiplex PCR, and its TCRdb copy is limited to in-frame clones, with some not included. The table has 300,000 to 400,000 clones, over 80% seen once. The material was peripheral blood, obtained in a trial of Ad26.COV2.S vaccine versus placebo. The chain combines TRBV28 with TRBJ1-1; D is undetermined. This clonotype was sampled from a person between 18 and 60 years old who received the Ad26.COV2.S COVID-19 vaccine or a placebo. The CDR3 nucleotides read TGTGCCAGCAGTTTATGGGAAGCAAAGGACACTGAAGCTTTCTTT. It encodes CASSLWEAKDTEAFF.